The TCR beta chain under discussion was sequenced for a study of vaccination effects on CD4 cells after COVID-19. TCRdb's copy holds only in-frame clones and misses some; the assay was immunoSEQ multiplex PCR. The sample lists approximately 54,000 clones; around 75% were seen once. This clone came up once. The antigen is not known. The CDR3 loop spans 17 amino acids. Germline trimming cut 8 bases from V and 0 bases from J; bases unmatched to any gene: 9. Germline CDR1 ENHRY, CDR2 SYGVKD. Antigen-specific CD4+ T cell clonotypes were called by their expansion after viral peptide-pool culture in ViraFEST. On day 10 of culture, CD4+ T cells were separated out. Vaccinated participants had no history of SARS-CoV-2 infection and tested negative for nucleocapsid antibodies. IL-2 at 10 IU/ml and peptides at 10 ug/ml were added to cultured PBMC, around 2.2 million per well.

The sequencing here drew on CD4+ T cells from PBMCs cultured with HCoV-229E spike peptides, taken before COVID-19 vaccination. This TCR derives from a human donor who received a COVID-19 vaccine. The gene calls are TRBV10-3 and TRBJ2-3, with 12 bases that match TRBD2. This CDR3 reads CAIGRTSGMTSTDTQYF. The CDR3 DNA follows: TGTGCCATCGGACGGACTAGCGGGATGACTAGCACAGATACGCAGTATTTT.